Below, 14 T cell receptor beta chains from the same sample are listed, as sequenced in a study of blood T cell repertoires in COVID-19. Profiling relied on immunoSEQ multiplex PCR, and the TCRdb table lists in-frame clones only, not all of them. The sample lists roughly 220,000 clones, 75% to 85% occurring once. The sequenced sample was peripheral blood. These receptors were taken from a woman of 80 years or more with COVID-19, enrolled during active disease.

Regarding this clone: This specimen includes other DNA sequences encoding the same CDR3. The chain combines TRBV5-6 with TRBJ1-3; the D gene is possibly TRBD1 (6 bases). V lost 5 bases, J lost 0 bases, and 15 bases lay in between. The CDR3 length is 16 residues. Germline V CDR1 and CDR2: SGHDT, YYEEEE. The DNA of the CDR3 is TGTGCCAGCAGACACGGACAGCCCTACTCTGGAAACACCATATATTTT. Translating gives CASRHGQPYSGNTIYF.

The V gene is TRBV7-9, the J gene TRBJ2-1, with 8 bases aligning to TRBD2. After removal of 5 bases from V and 2 bases from J, the junction contained 5 bases not matched to a gene. The CDR3 runs 15 residues. From germline, CDR1 is SEHNR and CDR2 FQNEAQ (reference sequence). This CDR3 is CASSATSGTYNEQFF. The CDR3 DNA reads as TGTGCCAGCAGCGCCACTAGCGGCACCTACAATGAGCAGTTCTTC.

This sequence joins TRBV4-1 and TRBJ2-1; 11 bases map to TRBD2. The V gene end was trimmed by 4 bases and the J gene end by 4 bases; junction bases not matched to a gene: 3. The V gene's germline CDR1 is MGHRA and CDR2 YSYEKL. The CDR3 has 15 amino acids. The DNA of the CDR3 is TGCGCCAGCAGCCGGCTAGCGGGAGGTTACAATGAGCAGTTCTTC. Translation: CASSRLAGGYNEQFF.

There are a few counts of this clone. The V gene is TRBV12-3 or TRBV12-4, the J gene TRBJ1-2, with TRBD1 as a possible D gene (6 bases). The CDR3 runs to 13 residues. V was trimmed by 6 bases and J by 8 bases, leaving 16 bases between them. CDR3 bases: TGTGCCAGCAGCCGTCGACAGGAGAGAGGCTACACCTTC. It codes for CASSRRQERGYTF.

This chain uses TRBV6-1 with TRBJ1-2; the match to TRBD1 covers 7 bases. Trimming cost V 2 bases and J 8 bases; bases outside gene matches: 8. This CDR3 region has 14 residues. The germline CDR1 and CDR2 sequences are MNHNS and SASEGT. Written as DNA, the CDR3 is TGTGCCAGCAGTGAAACAATGGACAGGAGAGGCTACACCTTC. This encodes CASSETMDRRGYTF.

This chain links TRBV10-1 with TRBJ2-7; TRBD1 agrees at 8 bases. CDR3 length equals 14 residues. J gave up 5 bases and V 0 bases, and 3 bases lay outside the gene matches. The V gene's germline CDR1 is WNHNN and CDR2 SYGVQD (reference sequence). CDR3 sequence: CASSESTGVHEQYF. CDR3 coding DNA: TGCGCCAGCAGTGAGTCGACAGGGGTCCACGAGCAGTACTTC.

This clone was detected only a few times. The V gene is TRBV30, the J gene TRBJ1-5, with D tentatively TRBD1 (5 bases). Trimming shortened V by 2 bases and J by 1 base, and 12 bases separated the two germline ends. The germline CDR1 and CDR2 sequences are GTSNPN and SVGIG (reference sequence). The CDR3 runs 15 residues. The CDR3 bases are TGTGCCTGGAGTCTAGGACACGCCAGCAATCAGCCCCAGCATTTT. It specifies CAWSLGHASNQPQHF.

The V call is TRBV5-1, the J call TRBJ1-1, with a tentative D call TRBD1 (5 bases). The CDR3 runs 15 residues. Germline CDR1 reads SGHRS; CDR2 reads YFSETQ. Trimming removed 4 bases from V and 4 bases from J, with 17 bases in between. The CDR3 DNA reads TGCGCCAGCAGCCTCAATTCAGGCGGGGGCACTGAAGCTTTCTTT. It encodes CASSLNSGGGTEAFF.

The J gene is TRBJ1-6, the V gene TRBV9, with 8 bases lining up with TRBD1. J gave up 11 bases and V 4 bases, and 11 bases lay outside the gene matches. This CDR3 is 15 amino acids long. Germline CDR1 reads SGDLS; CDR2 reads YYNGEE. CDR3 DNA sequence: TGTGCCAGCAGCCCCCCAGGGGGCGTTTATCCACCCCTCCACTTT. Its protein is CASSPPGGVYPPLHF.

This clone was observed a handful of times. A junction end diverges from the germline sequence, so it may reflect a read error. This chain joins TRBV7-7 and TRBJ2-1; D gene ambiguous. Germline V gene data show CDR1 as SSHAT and CDR2 as FNYEAQ (reference sequence). CDR3 size: 13 residues. This CDR3 reads CASSLTVWAKQFF. CDR3 sequence (DNA): TGTGCTAGCAGCTTAACAGTATGGGCTAAGCAGTTCTTC.

V and J are TRBV6-6 and TRBJ1-1; D is ambiguous. V dropped 6 bases and J dropped 5 bases, with 10 bases sitting between them. This CDR3 has 12 residues. In germline, CDR1 is MNHNY, CDR2 SVGAGI (reference sequence). The CDR3 bases are TGTGCCAGCAGCGAGGGCAGGACTGAAGCTTTCTTT. Encoded protein: CASSEGRTEAFF.

In this sample, this clone turned up a few times. The V gene is TRBV27, the J gene TRBJ1-2; D gene ambiguous. Looked up from germline, CDR1 is MNHEY and CDR2 is SMNVEV (reference sequence). The CDR3 is 12 amino acids. The V and J ends lost 5 bases and 8 bases respectively, with 12 bases between them. For the CDR3, the DNA is TGTGCCAGCAGTACCCGGACGGGGGGCTACACCTTC. As protein: CASSTRTGGYTF.

The V call is TRBV19, the J call TRBJ1-6; 8 bases align to TRBD1. CDR1 and CDR2 from the germline V gene are LNHDA and SQIVND (reference sequence). The CDR3 runs to 19 residues. The trim removed 5 bases at V and 7 bases at J, leaving 19 bases unmatched. CDR3 loop: CASSAHLEGTGLNNSPLHF. The CDR3 nucleotides read TGTGCCAGTAGTGCACACTTGGAAGGGACAGGTCTTAACAATTCACCCCTCCACTTT.

The rearrangement uses TRBV29-1 and TRBJ2-1, with TRBD1 matching over 7 bases. From germline, CDR1 is SQVTM and CDR2 ANQGSEA. This CDR3 contains 13 residues. V was clipped by 7 bases and J by 5 bases; unmatched bases: 8. The CDR3 nucleotides read TGCAGCGGAGAGGACAGGAGAAACAATGAGCAGTTCTTC. It codes for CSGEDRRNNEQFF.